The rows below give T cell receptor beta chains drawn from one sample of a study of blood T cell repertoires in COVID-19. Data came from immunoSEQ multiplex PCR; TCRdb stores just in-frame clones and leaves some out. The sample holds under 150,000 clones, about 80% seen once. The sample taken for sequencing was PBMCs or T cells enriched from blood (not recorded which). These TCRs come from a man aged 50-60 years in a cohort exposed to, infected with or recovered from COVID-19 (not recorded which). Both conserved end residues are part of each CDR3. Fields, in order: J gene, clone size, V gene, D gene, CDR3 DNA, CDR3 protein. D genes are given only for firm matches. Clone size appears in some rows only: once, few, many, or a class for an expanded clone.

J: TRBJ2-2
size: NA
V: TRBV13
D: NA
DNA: TGTGCCAGCAGCCTCAACAAGGGGGAGCTGTTTTTT
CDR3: CASSLNKGELFF

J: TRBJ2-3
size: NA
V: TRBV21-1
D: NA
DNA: TGTGCCAGCAGCAAAGCGGAGGGGAGGGTCGCAGATACGCAGTATTTT
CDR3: CASSKAEGRVADTQYF

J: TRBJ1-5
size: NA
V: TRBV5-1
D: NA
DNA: TGCGCCAGCAGCCCTGGACAGATCAATCAGCCCCAGCATTTT
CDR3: CASSPGQINQPQHF

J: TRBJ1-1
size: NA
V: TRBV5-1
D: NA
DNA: TGCGCCAGCAGCGTAGATTCGAACACTGAAGCTTTCTTT
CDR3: CASSVDSNTEAFF

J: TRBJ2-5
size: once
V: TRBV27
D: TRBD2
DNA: TGTGCCAGCAGTGGATGGACTAGCGGATCGACCTCGGGGACCCAGTACTTC
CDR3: CASSGWTSGSTSGTQYF

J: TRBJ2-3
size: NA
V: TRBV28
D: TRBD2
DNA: TGTGCCAGCAGTCTCGGACTAGCGGTGGTTGCAGATACGCAGTATTTT
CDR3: CASSLGLAVVADTQYF

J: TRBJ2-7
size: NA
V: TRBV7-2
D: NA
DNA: TGTGCCAGCAGCTTAGCGGGGCAGGGTTCCTACGAGCAGTACTTC
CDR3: CASSLAGQGSYEQYF

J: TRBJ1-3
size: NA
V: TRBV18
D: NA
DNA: TGTGCCAGCTCACCCCAAAGGACAGCCCAGAACACCATATATTTT
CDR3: CASSPQRTAQNTIYF

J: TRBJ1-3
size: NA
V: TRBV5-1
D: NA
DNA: TGCGCCAGCAGCGCAGACCCCAGGCCAAGCTCTGGAAACACCATATATTTT
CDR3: CASSADPRPSSGNTIYF

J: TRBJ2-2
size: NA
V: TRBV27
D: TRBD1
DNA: TGTGCCAGCAGTCCACTACAGGGGGCGGTCGGGGAGCTGTTTTTT
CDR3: CASSPLQGAVGELFF

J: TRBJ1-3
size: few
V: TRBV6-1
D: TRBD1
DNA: TGTGCCAGCAGTAAAGGGACAGGGGAAGCTGGAAACACCATATATTTT
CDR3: CASSKGTGEAGNTIYF

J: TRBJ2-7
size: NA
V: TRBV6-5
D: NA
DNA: TGTGCCAGCCTCGGACAGCGCTACGAGCAGTACTTC
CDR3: CASLGQRYEQYF

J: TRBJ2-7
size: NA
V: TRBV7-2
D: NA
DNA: TGTGCCAGCAGCTTAGTAGGCGGGTACGAGCAGTACTTC
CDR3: CASSLVGGYEQYF

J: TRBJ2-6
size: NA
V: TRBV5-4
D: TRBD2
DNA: TGTGCCAGCAGCACAGGACTAGCGGGAGTTGGGGCCAACGTCCTGACTTTC
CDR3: CASSTGLAGVGANVLTF

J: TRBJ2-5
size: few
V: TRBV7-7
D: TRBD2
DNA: TGTGCCAGCAGCTACGGGCGGGGGGATGTTCTGGAGACCCAGTACTTC
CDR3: CASSYGRGDVLETQYF

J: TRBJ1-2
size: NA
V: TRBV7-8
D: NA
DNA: TGTGCCAGCACCCCCCGGGAGTGGATCAATGGCTACACCTTC
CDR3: CASTPREWINGYTF

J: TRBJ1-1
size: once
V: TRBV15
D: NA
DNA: TGTGCCACCAGCAGGTCAAGGGGCTACACTGAAGCTTTCTTT
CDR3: CATSRSRGYTEAFF

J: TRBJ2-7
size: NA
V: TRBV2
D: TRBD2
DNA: TGTGCCAGCAGGGGACTAGCCTGGTCCTACGAGCAGTACTTC
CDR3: CASRGLAWSYEQYF

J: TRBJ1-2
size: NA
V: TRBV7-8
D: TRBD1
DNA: TGTGCCAGCAGCAAGGACAGGATGGAGGGCTACACCTTC
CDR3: CASSKDRMEGYTF

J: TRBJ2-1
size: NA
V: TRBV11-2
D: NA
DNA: TGTGCCAGCAGCCGGTACCTCGGGAGTGATGTTTCAGTCTACAATGAGCAGTTCTTC
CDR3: CASSRYLGSDVSVYNEQFF

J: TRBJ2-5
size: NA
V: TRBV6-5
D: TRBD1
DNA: TGTGCCACCCTACAGGGGGCCGCGCGGGAGACCCAGTACTTC
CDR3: CATLQGAARETQYF

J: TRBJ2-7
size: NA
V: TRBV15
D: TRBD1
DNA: TGTGCCACCAGCAGAGAGCAGGGTTGGACAGGGGCCTACGAGCAGTACTTC
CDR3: CATSREQGWTGAYEQYF

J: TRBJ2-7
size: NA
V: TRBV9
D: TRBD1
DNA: TGTGCCAGCAGCCCTTGGACAGGGTCGCACGAGCAGTACTTC
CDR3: CASSPWTGSHEQYF

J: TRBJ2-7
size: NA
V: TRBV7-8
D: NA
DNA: TGTGCCAGCAGCGGGCTAGCGAGGTCCTACGAGCAGTACTTC
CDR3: CASSGLARSYEQYF

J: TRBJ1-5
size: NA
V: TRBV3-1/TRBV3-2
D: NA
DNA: TGTGCCAGCAGCCAAGCAACCACAAAAGGGGGCAATCAGCCCCAGCATTTT
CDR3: CASSQATTKGGNQPQHF

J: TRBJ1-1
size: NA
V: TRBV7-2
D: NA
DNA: TGTGCCAGCAGCTTAGGCGGGATGAACACTGAAGCTTTCTTT
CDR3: CASSLGGMNTEAFF

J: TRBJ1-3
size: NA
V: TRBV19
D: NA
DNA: TGTGCCAGTAGCAGGGAATCTGGAAACACCATATATTTT
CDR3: CASSRESGNTIYF

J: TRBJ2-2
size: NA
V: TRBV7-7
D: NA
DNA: TGTGCCAGCAGCTTTGGTCGGGAGATCGTTGCCGGGGAGCTGTTTTTT
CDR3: CASSFGREIVAGELFF

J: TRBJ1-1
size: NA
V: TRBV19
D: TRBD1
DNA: TGTGCCAGTAGTATCCGGGTCAGGGGGCGGACCACTGAAGCTTTCTTT
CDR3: CASSIRVRGRTTEAFF

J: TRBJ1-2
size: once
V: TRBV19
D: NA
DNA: TGTGCCAGTAGTATAAAGGTTTTGCAGGGCGGCAACTATGGCTACACCTTC
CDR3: CASSIKVLQGGNYGYTF

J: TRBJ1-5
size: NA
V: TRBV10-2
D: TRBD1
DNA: TGCGCCAGCAGTCTTCAGGGGGATCAGCCCCAGCATTTT
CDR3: CASSLQGDQPQHF

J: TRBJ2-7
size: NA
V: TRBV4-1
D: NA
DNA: TGCGCCAGCAGCCCAAATGGGCCCTACGAGCAGTACTTC
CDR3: CASSPNGPYEQYF

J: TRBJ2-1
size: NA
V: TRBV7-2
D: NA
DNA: TGTGCCAGCAGCTTTAACAATGAGCAGTTCTTC
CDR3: CASSFNNEQFF

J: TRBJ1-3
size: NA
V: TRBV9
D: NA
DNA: TGTGCCAGCAGTTCGAGGAGCGGCTCTGGAAACACCATATATTTT
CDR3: CASSSRSGSGNTIYF

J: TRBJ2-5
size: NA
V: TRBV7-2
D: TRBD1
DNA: TGTGCCAGCAGCTTAGCAGGGGGCGTAAAGACCCAGTACTTC
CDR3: CASSLAGGVKTQYF

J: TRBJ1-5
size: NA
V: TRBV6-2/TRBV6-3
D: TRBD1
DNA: TGTGCCAGCAGCGTAGCCCCCCGGGCTGGGACAGGGGCCCAGCCCCAGCATTTT
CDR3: CASSVAPRAGTGAQPQHF

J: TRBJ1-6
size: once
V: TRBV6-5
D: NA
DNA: TGTGCCAGCGTCCCCATGGCAGGGGAATATTCACCCCTCCACTTT
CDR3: CASVPMAGEYSPLHF

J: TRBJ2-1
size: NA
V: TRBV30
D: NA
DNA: TGTGCCTGGAGTGCGGGGGTAAAAAACAATGAGCAGTTCTTC
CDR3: CAWSAGVKNNEQFF

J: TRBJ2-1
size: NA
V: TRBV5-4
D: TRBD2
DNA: TGTGCCAGCAGCCCGGTGACTAGCGGGGGCTACAATGAGCAGTTCTTC
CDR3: CASSPVTSGGYNEQFF

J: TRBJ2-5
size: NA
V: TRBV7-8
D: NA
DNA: TGTGCCAGCAGCTCCCGGCCAGGGGTACAAGAGACCCAGTACTTC
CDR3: CASSSRPGVQETQYF

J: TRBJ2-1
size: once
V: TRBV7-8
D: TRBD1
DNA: TGTGCCAGCAGTTTAGGGACAGTCTCTCTGGCCAATGAGCAGTTCTTC
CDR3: CASSLGTVSLANEQFF

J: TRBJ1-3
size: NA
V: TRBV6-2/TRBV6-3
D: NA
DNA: TGTGCCAGCAGTCGTCGGACCGGGATTGAAGCTGGAAACACCATATATTTT
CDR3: CASSRRTGIEAGNTIYF

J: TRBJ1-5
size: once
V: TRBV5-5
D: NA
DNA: TGTGCCAGCAGCCCCGGTAACGCTAATCAGCCCCAGCATTTT
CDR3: CASSPGNANQPQHF

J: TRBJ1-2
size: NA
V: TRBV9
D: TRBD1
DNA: TGTGCCAGCAGCACCCACCCGGACAGGGTTGAGGACTATGGCTACACCTTC
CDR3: CASSTHPDRVEDYGYTF

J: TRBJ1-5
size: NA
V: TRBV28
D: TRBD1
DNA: TGTGCCAGCAGCCAAGCGGGACAGGGGCACTTCTATCAGCCCCAGCATTTT
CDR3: CASSQAGQGHFYQPQHF

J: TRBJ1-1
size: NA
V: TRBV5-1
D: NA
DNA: TGCGCCAGCAGCTTGGTATCGGGGTTGAACACTGAAGCTTTCTTT
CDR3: CASSLVSGLNTEAFF

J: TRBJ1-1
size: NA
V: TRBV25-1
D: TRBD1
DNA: TGTGCCAGCAGTAAGTACGGACAGGGGACTGAAGCTTTCTTT
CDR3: CASSKYGQGTEAFF

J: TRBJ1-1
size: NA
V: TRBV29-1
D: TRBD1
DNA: TGCAGCGTTTCAGGGGGCGCGGGAACTGAAGCTTTCTTT
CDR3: CSVSGGAGTEAFF

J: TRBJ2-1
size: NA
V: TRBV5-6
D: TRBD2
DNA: TGTGCCAGCAGCTTGCCTAGCGGGGGGGCCAATGATGAGCAGTTCTTC
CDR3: CASSLPSGGANDEQFF

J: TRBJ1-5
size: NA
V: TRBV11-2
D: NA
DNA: TGTGCCAGCAGCGCCTCGACAGGCCTGAGCAATCAGCCCCAGCATTTT
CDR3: CASSASTGLSNQPQHF

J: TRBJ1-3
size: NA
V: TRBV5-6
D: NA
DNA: TGTGCCAGCAGCTTGGACCGGGGGGCTGGAAACACCATATATTTT
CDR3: CASSLDRGAGNTIYF

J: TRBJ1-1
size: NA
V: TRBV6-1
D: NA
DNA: TGTGCCAGCAGTGAAGCATTGGCAGGGTTGAACACTGAAGCTTTCTTT
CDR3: CASSEALAGLNTEAFF

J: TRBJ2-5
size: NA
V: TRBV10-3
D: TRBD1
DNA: TGTGCCACGGCAACGACAGGGGGCATCGAGACCCAGTACTTC
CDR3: CATATTGGIETQYF

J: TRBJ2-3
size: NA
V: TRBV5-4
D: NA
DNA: TGTGCCAGCAGCTTGGCAGTAGGGGATGGGGGCACAGATACGCAGTATTTT
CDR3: CASSLAVGDGGTDTQYF

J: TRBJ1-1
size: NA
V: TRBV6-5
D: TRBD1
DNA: TGTGCCAGCAAGTCACGGCAGGGGGATGTTGAAGCTTTCTTT
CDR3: CASKSRQGDVEAFF

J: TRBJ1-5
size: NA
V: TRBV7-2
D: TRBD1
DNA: TGTGCCAGCAGCCCAGGACAGGGAAGAAGTCAGCCCCAGCATTTT
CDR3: CASSPGQGRSQPQHF

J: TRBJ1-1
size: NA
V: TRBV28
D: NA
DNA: TGTGCCAGCAGTTCGACAGGAGCTCCCCGGGGTTTCTTT
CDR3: CASSSTGAPRGFF